The 31 T cell receptor beta chains presented below share a single source sample, sequenced in a study of early T cells in non-severe SARS-CoV-2 infection. Each CDR3 protein gets one entry after TCRdb re-called the 5' RACE reads with MiXCR. The data show roughly 75,000 distinct CDR3 sequences, with 8.5% to 10% seen just once and about 4.6% held by the top ten. Material: whole blood. These receptors came from an adult who was a healthcare worker with PCR-confirmed SARS-CoV-2 infection or an uninfected control (not recorded which).

There are many counts of this clonotype. V is TRBV7-2 and J is TRBJ2-1; 9 bases map to TRBD2. The germline gives CDR1 SGHTA, CDR2 FQGNSA. Unmatched junction bases numbered 7, after V lost 5 bases and J lost 2 bases. CDR3 length: 16 amino acids. As DNA, the CDR3 is TGTGCCAGCAGCCCTACCTTAGCGGGAGCCTACAATGAGCAGTTCTTC. Encoded protein: CASSPTLAGAYNEQFF.

This clonotype was found many times. The genes are TRBV20-1 and TRBJ2-1; 10 nucleotides line up with TRBD2. In germline, CDR1 is DFQATT, CDR2 SNEGSKA (reference sequence). There are 16 residues in the CDR3. CDR3 nucleotide sequence: TGCACCCTCGGGGCTAGCGGGAGATTCTTGAGCAATGAGCAGTTCTTC. Residues: CTLGASGRFLSNEQFF.

This clonotype came up a few times. V usage is TRBV27 and J usage is TRBJ2-1; D gene unclear. This CDR3 has 13 amino acids. Between the trimmed V and J ends, which lost 3 bases and 10 bases, there was a span of 13 bases. Germline V gene sequence: CDR1 MNHEY, CDR2 SMNVEV (reference sequence). The chain's CDR3 is CASSLMRSGEQFF. The CDR3 DNA reads TGTGCCAGCAGTTTGATGAGGTCTGGAGAGCAGTTCTTC.

This clonotype was seen more than once but under ten times. The chain is built from TRBV4-1 and TRBJ2-3; unclear D gene. Germline V gene lookup returns CDR1 MGHRA and CDR2 YSYEKL. Between the trimmed V and J ends, which lost 3 bases and 1 base, there was a span of 5 bases. The CDR3 extends over 13 amino acids. The CDR3 reads CASSHPGTDTQYF. Here the CDR3 DNA reads TGCGCCAGCAGCCACCCGGGCACAGATACGCAGTATTTT.

The chain couples TRBV20-1 to TRBJ2-3; TRBD2 matches 9 bases. The V gene end was trimmed by 3 bases and the J gene end by 4 bases; junction bases not matched to a gene: 5. CDR3 length equals 14 residues. Germline lookup yields CDR1 DFQATT and CDR2 SNEGSKA (reference sequence). The CDR3 loop is CSASPGLASDTQYF. CDR3 nucleotides: TGCAGTGCTAGTCCTGGACTAGCGTCAGATACGCAGTATTTT.

This clonotype appeared many times. The CDR3 region is CAEGGLAETQYF. CDR3 DNA: TGTGCCGAGGGGGGACTAGCGGAGACCCAGTACTTC. The rearrangement links TRBV2 to TRBJ2-5; 10 bases fit TRBD2. The germline V gene has CDR1 SNHLY and CDR2 FYNNEI. The CDR3 covers 12 residues. V gave up 11 bases and J gave up 5 bases; unmatched junction bases: 5.

Worth noting for this clonotype: It may be a read error: a sequence one base away is much more abundant. This chain uses TRBV7-2 with TRBJ2-7, with D tentatively TRBD2 (5 bases). There are 12 residues in the CDR3. Germline lookup yields CDR1 SGHTA and CDR2 FQGNSA. The CDR3 sequence is CVSSPGTYEQYF. For the CDR3, the DNA is TGTGTCAGCAGCCCCGGGACCTACGAGCAGTACTTC.

This clonotype was seen ten or more times. The junction differs from germline at one of its ends, possibly a read error. V usage is TRBV7-3 and J usage is TRBJ2-7; 7 bases line up with TRBD1. The CDR3 contains 13 residues. Germline CDR1 SGHTA, CDR2 FQGTGA. For the CDR3, the DNA is TGTGCCAGCAGCTTAGAGCTAACAGGGGTTTTGAACTTC. Encoded protein: CASSLELTGVLNF. Looking up the rest from reference TRBV7-3 and TRBJ2-7 gives the full variable domain: GAGVSQTPSNKVTEKGKYVELRCDPISGHTALYWYRQSLGQGPEFLIYFQGTGAADDSGLPNDRFFAVRPEGSVSTLKIQRTERGDSAVYLCASSLELTGVLNFGPGTRLTVT.

This clonotype has ten or more counts. The junction differs from germline at one of its ends, possibly a read error. This chain connects TRBV20-1 to TRBJ2-5, with D perhaps TRBD2 (5 bases). There are 14 residues in the CDR3. Germline CDR1 reads DFQATT; CDR2 reads SNEGSKA (reference sequence). The CDR3 spells CSAPTTQTGDGKSF. CDR3 sequence (DNA): TGCAGTGCTCCCACAACCCAGACTGGAGACGGGAAGTCCTTC.

This clonotype was observed a handful of times. This chain joins TRBV6-6 and TRBJ1-2; unclear D gene. Germline CDR1 and CDR2: MNHNY and SVGAGI (reference sequence). The CDR3 has 12 residues. V was pared by 2 bases and J by 8 bases, with 9 bases between. The CDR3 DNA sequence: TGTGCCAGCAGTTACACAAGGCAGGGCTACACCTTC. Its protein is CASSYTRQGYTF.

V and J are TRBV20-1 and TRBJ2-3; D not resolved. The CDR3 has 11 residues. CDR1 is DFQATT and CDR2 is SNEGSKA in the germline V gene (reference sequence). Between the trimmed V and J ends, which lost 7 bases and 3 bases, there was a span of 8 bases. CDR3 in DNA: TGCAGTGGAGCGAAAACAGATACGCAGTATTTT. This gives the protein CSGAKTDTQYF.

This sequence joins TRBV24-1 and TRBJ1-5; D uncertain. Trimming removed 3 bases from V and 3 bases from J, with 14 bases in between. Per germline, CDR1 KGHDR and CDR2 SFDVKD. This CDR3 is built from 16 residues. The CDR3 bases are TGTGCCACCAGTGATCCCGCCTTAGCGGACAATCAGCCCCAGCATTTT. Amino acid sequence: CATSDPALADNQPQHF.

This clonotype was counted at least ten times. This sequence joins TRBV11-2 and TRBJ2-1, with TRBD2 matching 11 bases. The V and J ends lost 6 bases and 4 bases, in that order; junction bases with no gene match: 8. CDR3 length: 16 residues. CDR1 and CDR2 (germline): SGHAT, FQNNGV. Here the CDR3 reads CASRSSGTSGYNEQFF. The CDR3 DNA follows: TGTGCCAGCAGATCCTCCGGGACTAGCGGATACAATGAGCAGTTCTTC.

This CDR3 reads CASSLSAGSDTQYF. The CDR3, as DNA: TGTGCCAGCAGCTTAAGCGCGGGGTCAGATACGCAGTATTTT. The chain has TRBV7-7 and TRBJ2-3, with D possibly being TRBD2 (6 bases). The germline CDR1 and CDR2 sequences are SSHAT and FNYEAQ (reference sequence). This CDR3 region has 14 residues. V was cut by 2 bases and J by 4 bases, with 10 bases left in between.

J is TRBJ2-7 and V is TRBV3-1; 7 nucleotides agree with TRBD2. The CDR3 extends over 16 amino acids. V dropped 3 bases and J dropped 2; count of bases not matched to a gene: 10. CDR1 and CDR2 from the germline V gene are LGHDT and YNNKEL (reference sequence). CDR3 sequence: CASSHNLGRTAYEQYF. The DNA of the CDR3 is TGTGCCAGCAGCCACAACCTCGGGAGGACCGCCTACGAGCAGTACTTC.

The CDR3 here is CASSRGQGESPLHF. The CDR3, as DNA: TGTGCCAGCAGCCGAGGACAGGGGGAATCACCCCTCCACTTT. V gene TRBV4-2 combines with J gene TRBJ1-6; 10 nucleotides align to TRBD1. This CDR3 comprises 14 residues. Trimming at V came to 4 bases and at J to 10 bases, leaving 4 bases not matched to a gene. The germline V gene encodes CDR1 LGHNA and CDR2 YNFKEQ.

V and J are TRBV4-1 and TRBJ2-1; no firm D call. The CDR3 runs 14 residues. V was cut by 2 bases and J by 5 bases, with 10 bases left in between. Germline CDR1 MGHRA, CDR2 YSYEKL. The CDR3 is CASSQTGMDNEQFF. The CDR3 nucleotides read TGCGCCAGCAGCCAAACTGGTATGGACAATGAGCAGTTCTTC.

This clonotype was observed many times. The genes are TRBV7-8 and TRBJ2-1; maybe TRBD2 (7 bases). Germline-derived CDR1 and CDR2 are SGHVS and FQNEAQ. CDR3 length: 13 amino acids. The germline V and J ends were trimmed by 8 bases and 3 bases, with 11 bases remaining between them. Here the CDR3 reads CASGRGDYNEQFF. The CDR3 DNA is TGTGCCAGCGGGAGGGGGGACTACAATGAGCAGTTCTTC. The variable domain in full, with the rest retrieved from reference TRBV7-8 and TRBJ2-1, is GAGVSQSPRYKVAKRGQDVALRCDPISGHVSLFWYQQALGQGPEFLTYFQNEAQLDKSGLPSDRFFAERPEGSVSTLKIQRTQQEDSAVYLCASGRGDYNEQFFGPGTRLTVL.

This sequence joins TRBV9 and TRBJ2-1; weak D call: TRBD2 (5 bases). Deletions cut 6 bases from V and 0 bases from J, with 19 bases between. From germline, CDR1 is SGDLS and CDR2 YYNGEE. The CDR3 has 17 residues. The CDR3 DNA reads TGTGCCAGCACCCTAAGTGAGGCGGGTCCCTCCTACAATGAGCAGTTCTTC. This gives the protein CASTLSEAGPSYNEQFF. Based on the CDR3 plus reference TRBV9 and TRBJ2-1, the full variable domain is DSGVTQTPKHLITATGQRVTLRCSPRSGDLSVYWYQQSLDQGLQFLIQYYNGEERAKGNILERFSAQQFPDLHSELNLSSLELGDSALYFCASTLSEAGPSYNEQFFGPGTRLTVL.

The sample holds many counts of this clonotype. The rearrangement joins TRBV11-2 to TRBJ1-5, with 8 bases identical to TRBD1. The CDR3 covers 14 residues. V lost 5 bases and J lost 7; bases outside the gene matches: 7. Germline loops: CDR1 SGHAT, CDR2 FQNNGV. The CDR3: CASSRAGGGQPQHF. In DNA form, the CDR3 reads TGTGCCAGCAGCAGGGCAGGGGGCGGGCAGCCCCAGCATTTT.

This clonotype was seen a handful of times. V and J are TRBV28 and TRBJ2-5; tentative D call: TRBD1 (6 bases). The V end lost 3 bases, the J end lost 3 bases, and 8 bases lay between the germline ends. The CDR3 runs 13 residues. Germline-derived CDR1 and CDR2 are MDHEN and SYDVKM. The CDR3 coding sequence is TGTGCCAGCAGTTTTTACAGGGAAGAGACCCAGTACTTC. It translates to CASSFYREETQYF.

Many counts were recorded for this clonotype. The V call is TRBV13, the J call TRBJ1-5, with unresolved D. Trimming stripped 0 bases from V and 7 bases from J, with 13 bases between. The CDR3 totals 15 residues. CDR1 and CDR2 from the germline V gene are PRHDT and FYEKMQ (reference sequence). The CDR3 region has the DNA TGTGCCAGCAGCTTAGGATCGGTCCCGGGGCAGCCCCAGCATTTT. The encoded protein is CASSLGSVPGQPQHF.

V gene TRBV29-1 combines with J gene TRBJ1-1; D is unclear. The V end lost 4 bases, the J end lost 4 bases, and 16 bases lay between the germline ends. The CDR3 spans 14 residues. The V gene's germline CDR1 is SQVTM and CDR2 ANQGSEA. The CDR3, as DNA: TGCAGCGTTGGAAGATCTTCCCGGGGCACTGAAGCTTTCTTT. This translates into CSVGRSSRGTEAFF.

V and J are TRBV5-8 and TRBJ1-1, with TRBD1 matching over 7 bases. Germline V gene lookup returns CDR1 SGHTS and CDR2 YDEGEE. This CDR3 is 16 amino acids long. V lost 0 bases, J lost 0 bases, and 5 bases stayed unmatched. CDR3 sequence: CASSLGQGRLNTEAFF. DNA for the CDR3: TGTGCCAGCAGCTTGGGACAGGGACGATTGAACACTGAAGCTTTCTTT.

This clonotype has at least ten counts. The J gene is TRBJ2-3, the V gene TRBV19; TRBD1 or TRBD2 may be the D gene (5 bases each). Deletions cut 6 bases from V and 6 bases from J, with 19 bases between. Germline lookup yields CDR1 LNHDA and CDR2 SQIVND (reference sequence). The CDR3 runs 15 residues. The CDR3 sequence: CASRTGTPDMDTQYF. The CDR3 nucleotides are TGTGCCAGTAGAACGGGGACCCCGGATATGGATACGCAGTATTTT.

This clonotype was recorded many times. The V call is TRBV19, the J call TRBJ2-6; D gene uncertain. The germline V and J ends were trimmed by 7 bases and 0 bases, with 10 bases remaining between them. CDR3 length: 15 amino acids. The germline V gene has CDR1 LNHDA and CDR2 SQIVND (reference sequence). The CDR3 coding sequence is TGTGCCAGTATCCCGCGGCACTCTGGGGCCAACGTCCTGACTTTC. Encoded protein: CASIPRHSGANVLTF. Looking up the rest from reference TRBV19 and TRBJ2-6 gives the full variable domain: DGGITQSPKYLFRKEGQNVTLSCEQNLNHDAMYWYRQDPGQGLRLIYYSQIVNDFQKGDIAEGYSVSREKKESFPLTVTSAQKNPTAFYLCASIPRHSGANVLTFGAGSRLTVL.

This clonotype was seen at least ten times. The chain's CDR3 is CASSFYPWYPYNEQFF. The CDR3 DNA sequence: TGTGCCAGCAGTTTCTACCCTTGGTACCCCTACAATGAGCAGTTCTTC. This chain joins TRBV28 and TRBJ2-1; D unresolved. The germline V and J ends were trimmed by 3 bases and 2 bases, with 14 bases remaining between them. Per the germline V gene, CDR1 is MDHEN and CDR2 is SYDVKM. The length of the CDR3 is 16 residues.

This clonotype was recorded many times. This chain joins TRBV18 and TRBJ1-5; the match to TRBD1 covers 7 bases. The V gene end was trimmed by 0 bases and the J gene end by 4 bases; junction bases not matched to a gene: 3. The V gene's germline CDR1 is KGHSH and CDR2 LQKENI. The CDR3 loop spans 15 amino acids. The CDR3 protein is CASSPPNRGNQPQHF. For the CDR3, the DNA is TGTGCCAGCTCACCACCGAACAGGGGAAATCAGCCCCAGCATTTT. Filled out from reference TRBV18 and TRBJ1-5, the complete variable domain reads NAGVMQNPRHLVRRRGQEARLRCSPMKGHSHVYWYRQLPEEGLKFMVYLQKENIIDESGMPKERFSAEFPKEGPSILRIQQVVRGDSAAYFCASSPPNRGNQPQHFGDGTRLSIL.

In its sample, this clonotype was seen many times. This rearrangement joins TRBV5-1 to TRBJ2-1; 9 bases fit TRBD1. Trimming cost V 4 bases and J 0 bases; bases outside gene matches: 5. CDR3 length: 16 residues. Germline lookup yields CDR1 SGHRS and CDR2 YFSETQ. As DNA, the CDR3 is TGCGCCAGCAGCGTGGACAGGGGTAGCTCCTACAATGAGCAGTTCTTC. Its translation: CASSVDRGSSYNEQFF.

This clonotype was seen at least ten times. The junction differs from germline at one of its ends, possibly a read error. The gene calls are TRBV28 and TRBJ1-2; D gene unclear. This CDR3 contains 12 residues. Germline CDR1 reads MDHEN; CDR2 reads SYDVKM. The DNA of the CDR3 is TGTGCCAGCAAGGAAGAGGCCTCTGGGCCCGACTTC. It yields the protein CASKEEASGPDF.

J is TRBJ2-3 and V is TRBV18, with a weak D call TRBD1 (6 bases). This CDR3 is 17 amino acids long. The V and J ends lost 3 bases and 2 bases respectively, with 18 bases between them. Germline assignment: CDR1 KGHSH and CDR2 LQKENI. The CDR3 sequence: CASSPEPPGHLTDTQYF. The CDR3 DNA reads as TGTGCCAGCTCACCTGAGCCCCCGGGACACCTCACAGATACGCAGTATTTT.